Listed here is a single T cell receptor (beta chain). Methods used by the authors: For nucleated cells, counts were estimated from reference gene primer amplification. The table came from immunoSEQ multiplex PCR; TCRdb's copy has only in-frame clones and leaves some out. The DNA was the basis for D and trimming; V, J and clone size are from that table. The table records some 330,000 clones, about 89% of them present only once. This sample is part of a study of blood T cell repertoires in COVID-19. The CDR3 spans 17 residues. The germline gives CDR1 SGHVS, CDR2 FNYEAQ. V lost 1 base to trimming and J lost 0 bases; unmatched junction nucleotides: 6.

The sequencing sample was made of PBMCs or T cells enriched from blood (not recorded which). This receptor was obtained from a man aged 40-49 years in a cohort exposed to, infected with or recovered from COVID-19 (not recorded which). The chain employs TRBV7-6 and TRBJ2-1; the match to TRBD1 covers 7 bases. CDR3 residues: CASSLVRGPSSYNEQFF. CDR3 bases: TGTGCCAGCAGCTTAGTGAGGGGGCCCAGCTCCTACAATGAGCAGTTCTTC.